Following are 4 T cell receptor beta chains from one sample sequenced in a study of blood T cell repertoires in COVID-19. The table came from immunoSEQ multiplex PCR; TCRdb's copy has only in-frame clones and leaves some out. The sample holds tens of thousands of clones; 65% to 85% are singletons and the top ten take 2.5% to 3%. Sequencing was carried out using peripheral blood. These receptors were taken from a man older than 75 with active or convalescent COVID-19.

The chain combines TRBV3-1 (or the pseudogene TRBV3-2) with TRBJ2-6; D is unclear. Looked up from germline, CDR1 is LGHDT and CDR2 is YNNKEL (reference sequence). V lost 5 bases and J 0 bases, leaving 11 bases between the germline ends. The CDR3 sequence is 16 residues long. The CDR3 DNA sequence: TGTGCCAGCAGCGCCACCGGCGGCTCTGGGGCCAACGTCCTGACTTTC. It codes for CASSATGGSGANVLTF.

The rearrangement links TRBV7-6 to TRBJ2-1; tentatively, D is TRBD2 (5 bases). This CDR3 is 14 amino acids long. Trimming took 5 bases from V and 4 from J, leaving 12 bases between them. Germline CDR1 is SGHVS and CDR2 is FNYEAQ. The CDR3 DNA follows: TGTGCCAGCAGCCCCGACCGGGGTTACAATGAGCAGTTCTTC. This gives the protein CASSPDRGYNEQFF. Full variable domain (remainder filled in from reference TRBV7-6 and TRBJ2-1): GAGVSQSPRYKVTKRGQDVALRCDPISGHVSLYWYRQALGQGPEFLTYFNYEAQQDKSGLPNDRFSAERPEGSISTLTIQRTEQRDSAMYRCASSPDRGYNEQFFGPGTRLTVL.

V usage is TRBV6-5 and J usage is TRBJ1-1, with D tentatively TRBD1 (5 bases). CDR1 and CDR2 from the germline V gene are MNHEY and SVGAGI. The CDR3 extends over 13 amino acids. The V and J ends lost 8 bases and 8 bases respectively, with 18 bases between them. The CDR3 region is CASHTPRGSEAFF. The CDR3 coding sequence is TGTGCCAGCCACACTCCCCGGGGGTCCGAAGCTTTCTTT.

The CDR3 DNA reads as TGTGCCAGCAGCCTACAGGGTTTTGGGACCCAGTACTTC. Translated: CASSLQGFGTQYF. This rearrangement joins TRBV3-1 (or the pseudogene TRBV3-2) to TRBJ2-5; a possible D gene is TRBD1 (6 bases). Germline loops: CDR1 LGHDT, CDR2 YNNKEL (reference sequence). This CDR3 has 13 amino acids. Deletions cut 4 bases from V and 7 bases from J, with 13 bases between.